A single sample gave rise to the 29 T cell receptor beta chains below, sequenced in a study of shared clonotypes between healthy human individuals (dated by TCRdb to between 2020 and 2021). The library was produced with the immunoSEQ multiplex PCR assay. TCRdb stores this immuneACCESS table with in-frame sequences only. Part of the clones is absent; in the studies checked, under half of the shortfall reflects unresolved V genes, and no reason is known for the rest. Present in this sample are about 2 million clones, 85% to 95% of which were seen just once. The biggest ten clones account for approximately 0.13% of the sample. Sequencing used naive CD4+ T cells sorted from blood. The cell subset or site label, read with the paper, signifies: CD45RA+ positively selected. These receptors came from a man younger than 35 in good health.

The chain is built from TRBV6-1 and TRBJ2-7; 7 bases fit TRBD2. The CDR3 extends over 14 amino acids. V lost 2 bases to trimming and J lost 11 bases; unmatched junction nucleotides: 12. Germline-derived CDR1 and CDR2 are MNHNS and SASEGT. The CDR3 sequence: CASSENGIWGREYF. CDR3 coding DNA: TGTGCCAGCAGTGAAAATGGGATTTGGGGGAGGGAGTACTTC.

This chain joins TRBV5-4 and TRBJ2-7; tentative D call: TRBD1 (6 bases). Germline V CDR1 and CDR2: SGHNT, YYREEE (reference sequence). The CDR3 contains 13 residues. The V end was cut by 4 bases, the J end by 1 base, with 9 bases between. The DNA of the CDR3 is TGTGCCAGCAGCACACAGGGTTCCTACGAGCAGTACTTC. Encoded protein: CASSTQGSYEQYF. Filled out from reference TRBV5-4 and TRBJ2-7, the complete variable domain reads ETGVTQSPTHLIKTRGQQVTLRCSSQSGHNTVSWYQQALGQGPQFIFQYYREEENGRGNFPPRFSGLQFPNYSSELNVNALELDDSALYLCASSTQGSYEQYFGPGTRLTVT.

In the case of this clone: Other nucleotide sequences from this sample produce the same CDR3. This chain connects TRBV5-1 to TRBJ1-2; 7 nucleotides line up with TRBD1. J gave up 4 bases and V 4 bases, and 4 bases lay outside the gene matches. The CDR3 is 13 amino acids. Germline V gives CDR1 SGHRS, CDR2 YFSETQ. DNA of the CDR3: TGCGCCAGCAGCCGGGACAGCACCTATGGCTACACCTTC. Its protein is CASSRDSTYGYTF.

Note on this clone: The same CDR3 arises from other DNA sequences in this sample as well. This chain joins TRBV6-1 and TRBJ1-2; D gene unclear. The CDR3 is 13 amino acids. Trimming pared 1 base from V and 0 bases from J, leaving 3 bases between. CDR1 and CDR2 from the germline V gene are MNHNS and SASEGT. The CDR3 DNA is TGTGCCAGCAGTGAAGGGCCTAACTATGGCTACACCTTC. Amino acids: CASSEGPNYGYTF.

This chain links TRBV2 with TRBJ2-5; the D is unclear. Looked up from germline, CDR1 is SNHLY and CDR2 is FYNNEI. With 4 bases removed from V and 5 bases from J, the gap between germline ends came to 8 bases. There are 12 residues in the CDR3. The CDR3 region has the DNA TGTGCCAGCAGTGTAAACTCGGAGACCCAGTACTTC. It yields the protein CASSVNSETQYF.

This chain uses TRBV5-6 with TRBJ2-5, with a possible D match to TRBD2 (6 bases). This CDR3 has 13 residues. Germline V CDR1 and CDR2: SGHDT, YYEEEE. Trimming took off 3 bases at V and 2 bases at J, with 8 bases between the two ends. CDR3 coding DNA: TGTGCCAGCAGCTCGGGACTTCAAGAGACCCAGTACTTC. It yields the protein CASSSGLQETQYF.

The chain couples TRBV6-1 to TRBJ1-5; possibly TRBD1 for D (5 bases). This CDR3 has 14 amino acids. Germline CDR1 MNHNS, CDR2 SASEGT. V lost 5 bases to trimming and J lost 7 bases, with 15 bases between them. The CDR3 nucleotides are TGTGCCAGCAGTATTTCTGGGACGTCCCAGCCCCAGCATTTT. Its translation is CASSISGTSQPQHF.

The chain uses TRBV6-1 and TRBJ2-7, with D unclear. The V end was cut by 7 bases, the J end by 3 bases, with 13 bases between. Germline V lookup: CDR1 MNHNS, CDR2 SASEGT. The CDR3 has 13 residues. CDR3 DNA sequence: TGTGCCAGCACCAGCAGAAGAGACTACGAGCAGTACTTC. Protein product: CASTSRRDYEQYF.

The genes are TRBV7-8 and TRBJ1-2; 9 bases are a match to TRBD1. The CDR3 totals 14 residues. With V trimmed by 6 bases and J by 8 bases, 10 bases remained unmatched. Germline V gives CDR1 SGHVS, CDR2 FQNEAQ. CDR3 sequence (DNA): TGTGCCAGCAGTCCCACCGGGACAGGGACCGGCTACACCTTC. It codes for CASSPTGTGTGYTF.

The V and J genes are TRBV4-1 and TRBJ2-7, with 8 bases lining up with TRBD2. The CDR3 is 14 residues long. The trim removed 4 bases at V and 2 bases at J, leaving 4 bases unmatched. Germline values: CDR1 MGHRA, CDR2 YSYEKL. CDR3 nucleotides: TGCGCCAGCAGCCGTAGCGGGACAACCTACGAGCAGTACTTC. Translated: CASSRSGTTYEQYF.

The chain couples TRBV4-3 to TRBJ2-2; 7 nucleotides agree with TRBD2. The CDR3 is 18 residues long. CDR1 and CDR2 (germline): LGHNA, YSLEER. V shed 1 base and J 2 bases; nucleotides not matched to a gene: 10. As DNA, the CDR3 is TGCGCCAGCAGCCAAGTCGTTCCCAGCGGGACTAACACCGGGGAGCTGTTTTTT. It specifies CASSQVVPSGTNTGELFF.

The CDR3 coding sequence is TGCGCCAGCAGCTTTGAGGGAGTTACGCAGTATTTT. Its translation: CASSFEGVTQYF. The chain links TRBV5-1 to TRBJ2-3, with TRBD2 as a possible D gene (5 bases). The V and J ends lost 2 bases and 8 bases respectively, with 9 bases between them. Germline V gene lookup returns CDR1 SGHRS and CDR2 YFSETQ. This CDR3 has 12 residues.

The chain is built from TRBV2 and TRBJ2-1; 9 bases line up with TRBD1. Trimming cost V 1 base and J 2 bases; bases outside gene matches: 3. Germline CDR1 SNHLY, CDR2 FYNNEI. The CDR3 length is 16 residues. The CDR3: CASSEDRQGAYNEQFF. In nucleotides, the CDR3 is TGTGCCAGCAGTGAAGACCGACAGGGGGCCTACAATGAGCAGTTCTTC.

The rearrangement links TRBV5-1 to TRBJ2-2; D may correspond to TRBD1 or TRBD2 (5 bases each). CDR3 size: 15 residues. Germline values: CDR1 SGHRS, CDR2 YFSETQ. V lost 7 bases to trimming and J lost 2 bases, with 15 bases between them. CDR3 coding DNA: TGCGCCAGCTGCCCCCGGGGCGCAAACACCGGGGAGCTGTTTTTT. Translation: CASCPRGANTGELFF.

The sample holds many counts of this clone. The same CDR3 arises from other DNA sequences in this sample as well. This chain uses TRBV30 with TRBJ1-1, with D hard to call. Germline V gene sequence: CDR1 GTSNPN, CDR2 SVGIG (reference sequence). This CDR3 spans 15 amino acids. V dropped 0 bases and J dropped 0 bases, with 11 bases sitting between them. CDR3 region: CAWSVPGKMNTEAFF. CDR3 coding DNA: TGTGCCTGGAGTGTACCAGGAAAAATGAACACTGAAGCTTTCTTT. Together with reference TRBV30 and TRBJ1-1, the CDR3 gives the full variable domain: SQTIHQWPATLVQPVGSPLSLECTVEGTSNPNLYWYRQAAGRGLQLLFYSVGIGQISSEVPQNLSASRPQDRQFILSSKKLLLSDSGFYLCAWSVPGKMNTEAFFGQGTRLTVV.

This chain joins TRBV11-3 and TRBJ2-1, with TRBD2 matching 8 bases. CDR1 is SGHNT and CDR2 is YENEEA in the germline V gene. This CDR3 comprises 15 residues. Unmatched junction bases numbered 8, after V lost 5 bases and J lost 5 bases. The CDR3 region has the DNA TGTGCCAGCAGCCCGGGGACTAGTGTTAACAATGAGCAGTTCTTC. Translating gives CASSPGTSVNNEQFF.

This chain joins TRBV7-9 and TRBJ2-3; weak D call: TRBD1 (5 bases). This CDR3 spans 17 amino acids. Trimming stripped 5 bases from V and 0 bases from J, with 18 bases between. Per the germline V gene, CDR1 is SEHNR and CDR2 is FQNEAQ (reference sequence). The DNA of the CDR3 is TGTGCCAGCAGCCCCGGTTTGGGGCTATTTAGCACAGATACGCAGTATTTT. This encodes CASSPGLGLFSTDTQYF. Filled out from reference TRBV7-9 and TRBJ2-3, the complete variable domain reads DTGVSQNPRHKITKRGQNVTFRCDPISEHNRLYWYRQTLGQGPEFLTYFQNEAQLEKSRLLSDRFSAERPKGSFSTLEIQRTEQGDSAMYLCASSPGLGLFSTDTQYFGPGTRLTVL.

The rearrangement links TRBV30 to TRBJ1-4; D is unclear. V was shortened by 2 bases and J by 6 bases, with 10 bases between the two germline ends. This CDR3 region has 13 residues. Germline V gene lookup returns CDR1 GTSNPN and CDR2 SVGIG (reference sequence). The CDR3 nucleotides are TGTGCCTGGAGTAAGTTATCGGATGAAAAACTGTTTTTT. As protein: CAWSKLSDEKLFF.

The V gene is TRBV5-4, the J gene TRBJ2-3, with TRBD2 as a possible D gene (6 bases). V was cut by 4 bases and J by 2 bases, with 11 bases left in between. CDR1 and CDR2 (germline): SGHNT, YYREEE (reference sequence). The CDR3 is made up of 14 amino acids. Here the CDR3 reads CASSGGTVTDTQYF. The CDR3 DNA sequence: TGTGCCAGCAGCGGCGGGACCGTCACAGATACGCAGTATTTT.

V usage is TRBV29-1 and J usage is TRBJ1-1; possibly TRBD1 for D (5 bases). This CDR3 is 14 amino acids long. V shed 3 bases and J shed 7 bases, with 18 bases lying between them. Germline CDR1 SQVTM, CDR2 ANQGSEA. As DNA, the CDR3 is TGCAGCGTTGAGACCCGGGACCGAGGAGGTGAAGCTTTCTTT. Its protein is CSVETRDRGGEAFF.

The chain recombines TRBV18 with TRBJ2-1, with 11 bases matching TRBD2. The CDR3 has 17 amino acids. V trimming: 3 bases; J trimming: 4 bases; junction bases outside the gene matches: 8. Germline values: CDR1 KGHSH, CDR2 LQKENI. CDR3 coding DNA: TGTGCCAGCTCACCGGCTAGCGGGAGGCCTAGATACAATGAGCAGTTCTTC. Amino acid sequence: CASSPASGRPRYNEQFF.

This chain joins TRBV30 and TRBJ2-1; tentatively, D is TRBD1 (5 bases). The germline V gene has CDR1 GTSNPN and CDR2 SVGIG (reference sequence). The CDR3 runs 16 residues. V gave up 0 bases and J gave up 5 bases, with 17 bases separating them. The CDR3 region is CAWSVLISGIHNEQFF. The CDR3 DNA is TGTGCCTGGAGTGTCCTTATATCAGGGATCCACAATGAGCAGTTCTTC.

This clone has more than one count but fewer than ten. This sequence joins TRBV5-5 and TRBJ1-5, with 9 bases lining up with TRBD1. The CDR3 is 13 residues long. Germline CDR1 is SGHKS and CDR2 is YYEKEE (reference sequence). V was pared by 5 bases and J by 5 bases, with 2 bases of the junction left unmatched. The CDR3 loop reads CASSRDRDQPQHF. The CDR3 DNA follows: TGTGCCAGCAGTCGGGACAGGGATCAGCCCCAGCATTTT.

J is TRBJ2-7 and V is TRBV10-3, with no clear D. This CDR3 contains 13 residues. From germline, CDR1 is ENHRY and CDR2 SYGVKD. V dropped 10 bases and J dropped 5 bases, with 18 bases sitting between them. CDR3 sequence: CATSTGEGDEQYF. In DNA, the CDR3 is TGTGCCACCTCGACTGGGGAAGGCGACGAGCAGTACTTC.

The chain has TRBV4-2 and TRBJ1-5; D unclear. The germline CDR1 and CDR2 sequences are LGHNA and YNFKEQ. Trimming stripped 2 bases from V and 3 bases from J, with 11 bases between. The CDR3 is 15 residues long. The CDR3 protein is CASSQRMWTNQPQHF. DNA of the CDR3: TGTGCCAGCAGCCAAAGGATGTGGACCAATCAGCCCCAGCATTTT.

The chain recombines TRBV30 with TRBJ2-7; D ambiguous. CDR1 is GTSNPN and CDR2 is SVGIG in the germline V gene (reference sequence). V gave up 4 bases and J gave up 1 base, with 8 bases separating them. This CDR3 comprises 12 residues. CDR3 DNA sequence: TGTGCCTGGAAGTCTCTTTCCTACGAGCAGTACTTC. Its translation: CAWKSLSYEQYF.

The J gene is TRBJ2-3, the V gene TRBV10-3; a weak D match, TRBD2 (6 bases). There are 16 residues in the CDR3. V lost 0 bases and J 2 bases, leaving 12 bases between the germline ends. Germline CDR1 ENHRY, CDR2 SYGVKD. For the CDR3, the DNA is TGTGCCATCAGTGAGTCGAGCGGGCCTTCCACAGATACGCAGTATTTT. Its translation is CAISESSGPSTDTQYF.

J is TRBJ2-7 and V is TRBV30; perhaps TRBD1 as D (6 bases). V lost 3 bases, J lost 0 bases, and 15 bases lay in between. Germline CDR1 is GTSNPN and CDR2 is SVGIG (reference sequence). The CDR3 has 15 residues. The CDR3 sequence is CAWRPTGRSSYEQYF. CDR3 coding DNA: TGTGCCTGGAGACCTACAGGGCGATCCTCCTACGAGCAGTACTTC.

The chain has TRBV11-1 and TRBJ2-7; D remains unclear. The CDR3 is 14 amino acids. Germline lookup yields CDR1 SGHAT and CDR2 FQDESV (reference sequence). Trimming took 6 bases from V and 7 from J, leaving 19 bases between them. The CDR3 loop is CASRSTDMNGEQYF. In nucleotides, the CDR3 is TGTGCCAGCAGATCCACCGACATGAATGGGGAGCAGTACTTC. Using reference TRBV11-1 and TRBJ2-7 for the parts outside the CDR3, the full variable domain is EAEVAQSPRYKITEKSQAVAFWCDPISGHATLYWYRQILGQGPELLVQFQDESVVDDSQLPKDRFSAERLKGVDSTLKIQPAELGDSAMYLCASRSTDMNGEQYFGPGTRLTVT.